The clone carrying this TCR beta chain was picked up a small number of times. Its antigen is unknown. The source of the sample is a study of T-cell reconstitution after alpha-beta-depleted transplantation in children. Points from the study as a whole: When one year had passed after transplant, most T-cell counts and diversity came from newly produced T cells.

Germline loops: CDR1 KGHSH, CDR2 LQKENI. There are 16 residues in the CDR3. The V and J ends lost 3 bases and 0 bases respectively, with 15 bases between them. A library of TCRbeta sequences, prepared with unique molecular identifiers, was generated. TCRdb fed the PCR reads into MiXCR, producing one record per CDR3 protein. The sample records some 840,000 distinct CDR3 sequences, approximately 15% being singletons. Sequenced material: PBMCs, mostly from graft donor cells, taken 360 days after TCRalphabeta/CD19-depleted stem cell transplant. This sequence was found in a male patient younger than 18 who had a stem cell transplant for acute lymphoblastic leukemia, so the T cells may come from the graft donor. The genes are TRBV18 and TRBJ2-7; D might be TRBD1 or TRBD2, each matching 5 bases. CDR3 bases: TGTGCCAGCTCACCGTACCGGGACCGGGACTCCTACGAGCAGTACTTC. It translates to CASSPYRDRDSYEQYF.